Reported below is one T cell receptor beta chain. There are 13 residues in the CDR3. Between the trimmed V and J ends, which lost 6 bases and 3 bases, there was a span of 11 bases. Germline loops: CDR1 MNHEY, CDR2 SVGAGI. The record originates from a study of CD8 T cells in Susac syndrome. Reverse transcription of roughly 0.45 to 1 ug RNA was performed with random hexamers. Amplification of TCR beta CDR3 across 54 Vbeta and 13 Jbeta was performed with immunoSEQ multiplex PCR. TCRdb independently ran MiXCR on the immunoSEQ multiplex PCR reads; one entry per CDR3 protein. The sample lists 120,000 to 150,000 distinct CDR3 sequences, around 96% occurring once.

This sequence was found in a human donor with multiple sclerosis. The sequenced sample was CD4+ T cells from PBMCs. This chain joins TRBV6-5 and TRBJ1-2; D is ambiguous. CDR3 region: CASRENAYYGYTF. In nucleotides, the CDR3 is TGTGCCAGCAGGGAGAACGCGTACTATGGCTACACCTTC.